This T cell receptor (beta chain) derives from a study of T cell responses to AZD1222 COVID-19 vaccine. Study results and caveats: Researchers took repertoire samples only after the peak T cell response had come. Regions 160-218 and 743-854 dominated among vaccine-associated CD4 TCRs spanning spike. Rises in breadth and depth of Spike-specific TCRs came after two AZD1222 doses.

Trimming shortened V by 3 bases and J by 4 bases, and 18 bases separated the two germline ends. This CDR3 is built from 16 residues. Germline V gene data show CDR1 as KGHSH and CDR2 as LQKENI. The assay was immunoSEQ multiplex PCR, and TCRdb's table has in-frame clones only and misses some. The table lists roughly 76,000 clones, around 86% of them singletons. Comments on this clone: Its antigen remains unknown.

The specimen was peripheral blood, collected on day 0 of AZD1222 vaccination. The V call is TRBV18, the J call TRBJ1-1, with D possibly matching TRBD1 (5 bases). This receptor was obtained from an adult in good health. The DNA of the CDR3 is TGTGCCAGCTCACCCCAGGCCCAGGGAGGGAGCACTGAAGCTTTCTTT. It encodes CASSPQAQGGSTEAFF.